These 15 T cell receptor beta chains share one sample of origin, sequenced in a study of T cells generated in artificial thymic organoids. Semi-nested PCR with reverse primers in the TRAC or TRBC constant regions amplified each chain separately. TCRdb reprocessed the 5' RACE reads with MiXCR, giving one entry per CDR3 protein. The sample has some 8,000 distinct CDR3 sequences; around 20% are singletons. Sequencing was performed on naive CD8+ T cells from the thymus. Subset of the sample: CD3+TCRalphabeta+CD8SP T cells; for blood, CD45RO-CCR7+ naive CD8+ T cells. Receptors were obtained from a human donor who gave cord blood stem cells for thymic organoid culture, a cardiac surgery patient who gave postnatal thymus, or a blood donor (not recorded which).

Notes on this clonotype: A much larger clone differs from this one at a single base, so this may be a read error. V is TRBV5-1 and J is TRBJ2-7; D gene unclear. Germline assignment: CDR1 SGHRS and CDR2 YFSETQ. The CDR3 has 15 residues. With 0 bases removed from V and 3 bases from J, the gap between germline ends came to 13 bases. In nucleotides, the CDR3 is TGCGCCAGCAGCTTGGTGGCAGACACAGACTACGAGCAGTACTTC. Translation gives CASSLVADTDYEQYF.

The chain links TRBV27 to TRBJ1-3; D call uncertain. The CDR3 consists of 13 residues. Looked up from germline, CDR1 is MNHEY and CDR2 is SMNVEV (reference sequence). Trimming pared 2 bases from V and 0 bases from J, leaving 2 bases between. In DNA, the CDR3 is TGTGCCAGCAGTTTAGTCTCTGGAAACACCATATATTTT. It codes for CASSLVSGNTIYF.

This clonotype is labeled medium-sized. This rearrangement joins TRBV3-1 to TRBJ2-2, with D possibly matching TRBD2 (6 bases). Between the trimmed V and J ends, which lost 1 base and 0 bases, there was a span of 12 bases. CDR1 LGHDT and CDR2 YNNKEL come from the germline V gene (reference sequence). The length of the CDR3 is 17 residues. The chain's CDR3 is CASSQGWREPNTGELFF. The CDR3 DNA reads as TGTGCCAGCAGCCAAGGGTGGCGGGAACCGAACACCGGGGAGCTGTTTTTT.

The chain joins TRBV20-1 to TRBJ1-2, with 8 bases identical to TRBD1. This CDR3 has 17 residues. Germline-derived CDR1 and CDR2 are DFQATT and SNEGSKA (reference sequence). CDR3 in DNA: TGCTGTGTCGTTCTCTCGGCAGGGGGCTCGCGGCACTATGGCTACACCTTC. It yields the protein CCVVLSAGGSRHYGYTF.

The rearrangement links TRBV12-3 or TRBV12-4 to TRBJ2-1; D is uncertain. CDR3 length: 15 amino acids. Trimming left V 4 bases short and J 5 bases short, with 15 bases between. Written as DNA, the CDR3 is TGTGCCAGCAGTTATAGCCTAACGAGCGACAATGAGCAGTTCTTC. Encoded protein: CASSYSLTSDNEQFF.

This clonotype was observed many times. The chain employs TRBV3-1 and TRBJ2-3, with 9 bases fitting TRBD1. Looked up from germline, CDR1 is LGHDT and CDR2 is YNNKEL (reference sequence). This CDR3 has 16 amino acids. After removal of 0 bases from V and 4 bases from J, the junction contained 5 bases not matched to a gene. This CDR3 reads CASSQEGTGRSDTQYF. The CDR3 region has the DNA TGTGCCAGCAGCCAAGAGGGGACAGGGAGGTCAGATACGCAGTATTTT.

By share, this clonotype counts as medium-sized. This chain connects TRBV27 to TRBJ1-1; weak D call: TRBD1 (6 bases). This CDR3 has 13 residues. CDR1 MNHEY and CDR2 SMNVEV come from the germline V gene (reference sequence). V gave up 5 bases and J gave up 4 bases, with 11 bases separating them. CDR3 sequence: CASSHGTFTEAFF. In DNA form, the CDR3 reads TGTGCCAGCAGTCACGGGACATTCACTGAAGCTTTCTTT.

This clonotype has a single count. A read error is possible here, since a much larger clone lies one base away. V gene TRBV10-3 combines with J gene TRBJ1-4, with D maybe TRBD1 (5 bases). Germline loops: CDR1 ENHRY, CDR2 SYGVKD. The ends were cut back, 8 bases at V and 4 bases at J, with 23 bases in the middle. The CDR3 sequence is 17 residues long. The CDR3 sequence: CAIGGHIVSGVNEKLFF. The CDR3 DNA is TGTGCCATCGGCGGACACATAGTTTCTGGAGTTAATGAAAAACTGTTTTTT.

A word on this clonotype: One junction end disagrees with the germline gene, perhaps due to a read error. V usage is TRBV6-5 and J usage is TRBJ2-1; possible D gene TRBD2, 5 bases. In germline, CDR1 is MNHEY, CDR2 SVGAGI. The CDR3 is 13 residues long. CDR3: CASSLSGDNEQSF. CDR3 DNA sequence: TGTGCCAGCAGTTTAAGCGGCGACAATGAGCAGTCCTTC.

This clonotype was seen many times. The chain uses TRBV12-3 or TRBV12-4 and TRBJ2-7; D might be TRBD2 (5 bases). This CDR3 is built from 12 residues. V shed 6 bases and J shed 5 bases, with 11 bases lying between them. The CDR3 region has the DNA TGTGCCAGCAGCCCCGGAGGACACGAGCAGTACTTC. Translation: CASSPGGHEQYF.

This clonotype was recorded a few times. One base away lies a much larger clone, so this may be a sequencing read error. This chain joins TRBV7-9 and TRBJ2-7; TRBD2 might be the D (6 bases). The ends were cut back, 4 bases at V and 1 base at J, with 11 bases in the middle. This CDR3 region has 14 residues. The V gene's germline CDR1 is SEHNR and CDR2 FQNEAQ (reference sequence). The DNA of the CDR3 is TGTGCCAGCAGCTCCCCCGGGACTTCCTACGAGCAGTACTTC. As protein: CASSSPGTSYEQYF.

This clonotype is medium-sized in the sample. The chain combines TRBV12-3 or TRBV12-4 with TRBJ1-5; D is undetermined. The CDR3 covers 12 residues. V lost 3 bases and J lost 9, with 9 bases in between. The CDR3 coding sequence is TGTGCCAGCAGTTTTTACAAGGGGCCCCAGCATTTT. It codes for CASSFYKGPQHF.

By share, this clonotype counts as medium-sized. The chain uses TRBV12-3 or TRBV12-4 and TRBJ1-2; D not resolved. V was shortened by 3 bases and J by 4 bases, with 12 bases between the two germline ends. The CDR3 loop spans 14 amino acids. The CDR3 DNA reads TGTGCCAGCAGTTTTGGGCAGCCCTTCTATGGCTACACCTTC. Its protein product is CASSFGQPFYGYTF.

In regard to this clonotype: This may be a read error: a much more frequent sequence differs by one nucleotide. The CDR3 nucleotides are TGTGCCAGCAGACACTCGACAGGGAGAATTTATGGCTACGCCTTC. Protein product: CASRHSTGRIYGYAF. V gene TRBV12-3 or TRBV12-4 combines with J gene TRBJ1-2, with 7 bases aligning to TRBD1. CDR3 size: 15 residues.

This clonotype is medium-sized (0.01 to 0.1%) in the sample. The V gene is TRBV20-1, the J gene TRBJ2-5; D may be TRBD1 (6 bases). The germline V and J ends were trimmed by 2 bases and 5 bases, with 21 bases remaining between them. CDR3 length: 16 residues. Looked up from germline, CDR1 is DFQATT and CDR2 is SNEGSKA (reference sequence). CDR3: CSARQRNQGMWETQYF. The CDR3, as DNA: TGCAGTGCTAGACAAAGAAATCAGGGGATGTGGGAGACCCAGTACTTC.